This TCR beta chain was recorded in a study of beta chain features in type 1 diabetes. Overall study findings and caveats: Individuals with type 1 diabetes displayed fewer insertions and more deletions at VDJ junctions.

Of the isolated RNA, all was reverse transcribed, and so the sequenced material was expressed TCRB transcripts. Libraries were prepared by immunoSEQ multiplex PCR; TCRdb keeps only in-frame clonotypes and omits some of them. The sample consists of roughly 300,000 clones, approximately 15% of them appearing once. V shed 7 bases and J 6 bases; nucleotides not matched to a gene: 7. The CDR3 has 14 residues. Germline V gives CDR1 SGHRS, CDR2 YFSETQ. In the case of this clone: The antigen is undetermined.

The genes are TRBV5-1 and TRBJ2-1; the match to TRBD2 covers 10 bases. The clonotype originates from a man aged 30 to 45 in good health. Sequencing was performed on central memory CD4+ T cells from blood. The CDR3 DNA reads as TGCGCCAGCTCCCCGAGCGGGGGGGCCAATGAGCAGTTCTTC. It yields the protein CASSPSGGANEQFF.